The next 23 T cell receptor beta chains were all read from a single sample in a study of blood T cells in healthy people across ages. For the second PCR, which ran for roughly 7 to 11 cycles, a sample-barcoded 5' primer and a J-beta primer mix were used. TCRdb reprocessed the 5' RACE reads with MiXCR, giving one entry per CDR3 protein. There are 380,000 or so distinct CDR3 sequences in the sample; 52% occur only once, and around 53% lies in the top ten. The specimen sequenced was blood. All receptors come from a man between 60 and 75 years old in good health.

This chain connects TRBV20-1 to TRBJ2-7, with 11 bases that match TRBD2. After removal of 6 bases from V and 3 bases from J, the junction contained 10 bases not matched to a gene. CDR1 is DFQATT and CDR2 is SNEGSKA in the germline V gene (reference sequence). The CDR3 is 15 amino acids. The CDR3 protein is CSAPEVGLADYEQYF. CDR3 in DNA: TGCAGTGCCCCAGAGGTGGGACTAGCGGACTACGAGCAGTACTTC.

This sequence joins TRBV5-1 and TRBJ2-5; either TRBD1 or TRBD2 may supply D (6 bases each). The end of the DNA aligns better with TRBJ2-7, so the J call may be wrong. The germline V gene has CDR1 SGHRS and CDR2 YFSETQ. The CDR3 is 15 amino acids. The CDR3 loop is CASSSMEGVTYEQYF. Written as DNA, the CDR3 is TGCGCCAGCAGCTCGATGGAGGGGGTTACCTACGAGCAGTACTTC.

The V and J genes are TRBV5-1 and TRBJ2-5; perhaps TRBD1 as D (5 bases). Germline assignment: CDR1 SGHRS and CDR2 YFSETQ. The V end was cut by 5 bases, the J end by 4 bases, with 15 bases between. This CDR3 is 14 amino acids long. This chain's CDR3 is CASRTQVSGETQYF. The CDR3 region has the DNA TGCGCCAGCAGAACACAGGTTTCGGGAGAGACCCAGTACTTC. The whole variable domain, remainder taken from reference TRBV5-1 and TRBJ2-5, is KAGVTQTPRYLIKTRGQQVTLSCSPISGHRSVSWYQQTPGQGLQFLFEYFSETQRNKGNFPGRFSGRQFSNSRSEMNVSTLELGDSALYLCASRTQVSGETQYFGPGTRLLVL.

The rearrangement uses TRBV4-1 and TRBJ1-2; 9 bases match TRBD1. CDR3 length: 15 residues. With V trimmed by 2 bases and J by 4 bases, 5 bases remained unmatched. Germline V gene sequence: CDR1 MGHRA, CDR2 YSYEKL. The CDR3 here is CASSQTGQGSYGYTF. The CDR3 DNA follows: TGCGCCAGCAGCCAAACGGGACAGGGAAGCTATGGCTACACCTTC.

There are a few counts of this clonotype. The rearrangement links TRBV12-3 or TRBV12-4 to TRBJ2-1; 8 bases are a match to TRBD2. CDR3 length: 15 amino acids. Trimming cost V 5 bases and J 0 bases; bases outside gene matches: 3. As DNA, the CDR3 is TGTGCCAGCAGTCCCGGGGGGGTCTCCTACAATGAGCAGTTCTTC. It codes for CASSPGGVSYNEQFF.

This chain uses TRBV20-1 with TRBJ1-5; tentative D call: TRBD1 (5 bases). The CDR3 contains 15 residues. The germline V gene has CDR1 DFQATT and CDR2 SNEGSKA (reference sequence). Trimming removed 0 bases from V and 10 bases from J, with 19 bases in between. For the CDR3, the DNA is TGCAGTGCTAGAGATCGGGACCGGCTCGTTCGACCCCAGCATTTT. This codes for CSARDRDRLVRPQHF.

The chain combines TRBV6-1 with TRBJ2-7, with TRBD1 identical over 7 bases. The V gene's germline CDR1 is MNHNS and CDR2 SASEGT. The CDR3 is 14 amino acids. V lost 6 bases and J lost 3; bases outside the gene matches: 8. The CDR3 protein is CASSLQGNLYEQYF. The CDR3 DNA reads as TGTGCCAGCAGCCTACAGGGGAATCTCTACGAGCAGTACTTC.

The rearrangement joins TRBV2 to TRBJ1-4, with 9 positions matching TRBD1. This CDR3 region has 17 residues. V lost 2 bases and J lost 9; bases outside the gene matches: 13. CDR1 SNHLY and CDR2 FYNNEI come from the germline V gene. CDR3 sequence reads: CASSETLPGQGFQKLFF. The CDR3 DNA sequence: TGTGCCAGCAGTGAAACTCTCCCGGGACAGGGTTTTCAAAAACTGTTTTTT.

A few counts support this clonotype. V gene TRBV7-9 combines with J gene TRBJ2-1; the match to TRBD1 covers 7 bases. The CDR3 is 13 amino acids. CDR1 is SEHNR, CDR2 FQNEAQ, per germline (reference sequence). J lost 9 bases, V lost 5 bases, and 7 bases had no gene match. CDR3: CASSPGQVAEQFF. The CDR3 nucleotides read TGTGCCAGCAGCCCTGGACAGGTTGCTGAGCAGTTCTTC.

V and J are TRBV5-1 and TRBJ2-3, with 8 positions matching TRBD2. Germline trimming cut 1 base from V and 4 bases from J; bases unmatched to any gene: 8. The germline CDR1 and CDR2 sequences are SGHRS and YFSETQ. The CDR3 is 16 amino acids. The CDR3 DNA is TGCGCCAGCAGCTTGTACTCGGGGGGGTCCTCAGATACGCAGTATTTT. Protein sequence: CASSLYSGGSSDTQYF.

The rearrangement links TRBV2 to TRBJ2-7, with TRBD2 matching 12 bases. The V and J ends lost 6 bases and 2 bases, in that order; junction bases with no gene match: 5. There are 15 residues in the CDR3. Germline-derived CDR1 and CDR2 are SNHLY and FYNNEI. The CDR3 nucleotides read TGTGCCAGCAGGGAACTAGCGGGGGGACCCTACGAGCAGTACTTC. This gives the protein CASRELAGGPYEQYF.

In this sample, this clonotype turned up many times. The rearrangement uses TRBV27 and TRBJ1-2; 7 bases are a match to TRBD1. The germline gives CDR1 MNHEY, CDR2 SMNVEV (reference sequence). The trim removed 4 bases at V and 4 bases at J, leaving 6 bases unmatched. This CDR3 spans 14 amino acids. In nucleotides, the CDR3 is TGTGCCAGCAGTTCCTTGACAGGGATCTATGGCTACACCTTC. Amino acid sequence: CASSSLTGIYGYTF.

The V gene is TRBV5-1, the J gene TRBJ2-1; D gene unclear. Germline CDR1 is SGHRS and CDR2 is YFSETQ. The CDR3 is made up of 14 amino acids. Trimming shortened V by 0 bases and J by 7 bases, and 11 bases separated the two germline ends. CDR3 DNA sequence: TGCGCCAGCAGCTTGGTTGGGGATGGGAATGAGCAGTTCTTC. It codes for CASSLVGDGNEQFF.

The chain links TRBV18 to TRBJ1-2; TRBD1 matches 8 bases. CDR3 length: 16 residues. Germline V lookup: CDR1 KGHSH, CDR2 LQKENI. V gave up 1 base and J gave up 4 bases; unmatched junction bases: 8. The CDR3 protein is CASSPQETGASYGYTF. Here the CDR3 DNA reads TGTGCCAGCTCACCACAAGAGACAGGGGCATCCTATGGCTACACCTTC.

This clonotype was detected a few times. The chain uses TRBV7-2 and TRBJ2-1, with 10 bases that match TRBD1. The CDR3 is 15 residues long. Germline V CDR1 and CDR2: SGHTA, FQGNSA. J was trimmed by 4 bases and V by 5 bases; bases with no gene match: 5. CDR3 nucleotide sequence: TGTGCCAGCAGCCGAGACAGGGGGCGTTACAATGAGCAGTTCTTC. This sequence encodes CASSRDRGRYNEQFF. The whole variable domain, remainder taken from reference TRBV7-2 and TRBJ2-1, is GAGVSQSPSNKVTEKGKDVELRCDPISGHTALYWYRQSLGQGLEFLIYFQGNSAPDKSGLPSDRFSAERTGGSVSTLTIQRTQQEDSAVYLCASSRDRGRYNEQFFGPGTRLTVL.

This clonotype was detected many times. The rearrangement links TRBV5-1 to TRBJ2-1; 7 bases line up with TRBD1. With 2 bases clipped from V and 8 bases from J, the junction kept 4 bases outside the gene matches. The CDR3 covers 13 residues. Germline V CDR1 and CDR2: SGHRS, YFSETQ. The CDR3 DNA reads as TGCGCCAGCAGCTTAGGGGGCGAGTATGAGCAGTTCTTC. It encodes CASSLGGEYEQFF.

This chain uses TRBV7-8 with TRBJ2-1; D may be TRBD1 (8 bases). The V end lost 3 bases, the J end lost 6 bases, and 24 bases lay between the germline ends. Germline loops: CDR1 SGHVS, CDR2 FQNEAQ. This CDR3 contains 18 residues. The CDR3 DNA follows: TGTGCCAGCAGCTTTAGTCAGGGGGCATTCGGGGGGATCAATGAGCAGTTCTTC. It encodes CASSFSQGAFGGINEQFF.

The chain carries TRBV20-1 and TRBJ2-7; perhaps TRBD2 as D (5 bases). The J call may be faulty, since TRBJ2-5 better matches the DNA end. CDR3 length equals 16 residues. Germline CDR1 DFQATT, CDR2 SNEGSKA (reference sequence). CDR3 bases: TGCAGTGCTAGTGATCGGGTGAGGCTAGCCGGTGAGACCCAGTACTTC. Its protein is CSASDRVRLAGETQYF.

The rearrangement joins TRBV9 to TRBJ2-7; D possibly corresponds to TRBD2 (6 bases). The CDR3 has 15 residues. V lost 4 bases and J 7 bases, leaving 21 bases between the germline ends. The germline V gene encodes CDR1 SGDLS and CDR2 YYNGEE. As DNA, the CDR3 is TGTGCCAGCAGCCAATGGACTGGCGGGGCCAATGAGCAGTACTTC. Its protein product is CASSQWTGGANEQYF. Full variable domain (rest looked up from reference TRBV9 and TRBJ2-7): DSGVTQTPKHLITATGQRVTLRCSPRSGDLSVYWYQQSLDQGLQFLIQYYNGEERAKGNILERFSAQQFPDLHSELNLSSLELGDSALYFCASSQWTGGANEQYFGPGTRLTVT.

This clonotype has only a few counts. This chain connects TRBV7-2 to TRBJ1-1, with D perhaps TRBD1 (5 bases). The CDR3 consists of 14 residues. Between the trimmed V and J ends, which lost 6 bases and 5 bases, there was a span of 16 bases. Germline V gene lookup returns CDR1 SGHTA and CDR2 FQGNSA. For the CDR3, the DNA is TGTGCCAGCAGACCGTGGGGGTTACGAACTGAAGCTTTCTTT. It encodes CASRPWGLRTEAFF.

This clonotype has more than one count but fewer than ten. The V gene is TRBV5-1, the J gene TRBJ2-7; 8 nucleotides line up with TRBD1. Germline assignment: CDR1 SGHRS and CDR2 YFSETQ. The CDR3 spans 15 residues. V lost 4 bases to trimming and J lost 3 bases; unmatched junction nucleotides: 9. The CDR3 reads CASSAGQGWYYEQYF. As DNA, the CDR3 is TGCGCCAGCAGCGCAGGACAGGGTTGGTACTACGAGCAGTACTTC.

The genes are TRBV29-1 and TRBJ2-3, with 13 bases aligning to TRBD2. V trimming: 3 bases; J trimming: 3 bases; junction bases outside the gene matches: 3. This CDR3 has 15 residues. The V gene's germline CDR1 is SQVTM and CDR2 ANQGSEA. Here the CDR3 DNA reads TGCAGCGTTGAGGTGACTAGCGGGGGGACAGATACGCAGTATTTT. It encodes CSVEVTSGGTDTQYF.

CDR3 region: CASSDSVASGNTIYF. Here the CDR3 DNA reads TGTGCCAGCAGTGACTCGGTAGCCTCTGGAAACACCATATATTTT. The chain joins TRBV2 to TRBJ1-3; D not certain. CDR1 and CDR2 (germline): SNHLY, FYNNEI. V was cut by 3 bases and J by 0 bases, with 9 bases left in between. This CDR3 region has 15 residues.